The clone carrying this TCR beta chain was counted at least ten times. This record comes from a study of neurological immune-mediated disorders. The CDR3 extends over 15 amino acids. V was clipped by 3 bases and J by 4 bases; unmatched bases: 6. The germline gives CDR1 SGHRS, CDR2 YFSETQ. TCRdb re-analysed the 5' RACE reads in MiXCR, keeping a single row per CDR3 protein. The sample holds around 64,000 distinct CDR3 sequences, roughly 12% seen once. The genes are TRBV5-1 and TRBJ2-5, with 10 bases fitting TRBD2. The sequence was obtained from a woman aged 55-70 years with HTLV-1-associated myelopathy (HAM/TSP). The sequencing input was PBMCs. CDR3 sequence (DNA): TGCGCCAGCAGCTCCGCTAGCGGGAGTCTAGAGACCCAGTACTTC. It is translated as CASSSASGSLETQYF.